The 21 T cell receptor beta chains listed next were all sequenced from one sample in a study of OX40 agonist ivuxolimab in advanced cancers. Some clones are missing from TCRdb's copy, which holds only in-frame ones; the method was immunoSEQ multiplex PCR. The profile shows roughly 60,000 clones, 84% of them singletons. The material sequenced was CD4+ or CD8+ T cells sorted from blood, taken in a trial of the OX40 agonist ivuxolimab. The origin of the receptors is an adult with an advanced solid tumor such as melanoma, head and neck, liver or kidney cancer.

The rearrangement uses TRBV4-2 and TRBJ2-5; D ambiguous. The closer fit of TRBJ2-7 to the DNA end suggests the J call may be wrong. The CDR3 is 14 amino acids. The V gene's germline CDR1 is LGHNA and CDR2 YNFKEQ. The CDR3 DNA reads as TGTGCCAGCAGCCAAGATTCCGGCGGATACGAGCAGTACTTC. Its protein is CASSQDSGGYEQYF.

This chain joins TRBV27 and TRBJ1-5; 9 bases fit TRBD1. The CDR3 spans 16 residues. CDR1 and CDR2 (germline): MNHEY, SMNVEV (reference sequence). Unmatched junction bases numbered 7, after V lost 3 bases and J lost 4 bases. Written as DNA, the CDR3 is TGTGCCAGCAGTTTGGCCGGGACAGGGAAAAATCAGCCCCAGCATTTT. This sequence encodes CASSLAGTGKNQPQHF.

The chain joins TRBV4-1 to TRBJ1-2, with 7 positions matching TRBD1. V lost 2 bases to trimming and J lost 1 base; unmatched junction nucleotides: 7. This CDR3 has 16 amino acids. Germline CDR1 MGHRA, CDR2 YSYEKL. The CDR3 loop is CASSQTPGTDNYGYTF. In DNA form, the CDR3 reads TGCGCCAGCAGCCAAACCCCCGGGACAGATAACTATGGCTACACCTTC.

The genes are TRBV18 and TRBJ2-3; 7 nucleotides align to TRBD2. CDR3 length: 18 residues. The V gene end was trimmed by 3 bases and the J gene end by 4 bases; junction bases not matched to a gene: 16. CDR1 is KGHSH and CDR2 is LQKENI in the germline V gene. The CDR3 DNA reads as TGTGCCAGCTCACCCCCCGCGGGGTTTGCAGCGGGATCAGATACGCAGTATTTT. Residues: CASSPPAGFAAGSDTQYF.

V and J are TRBV13 and TRBJ1-1; TRBD1 is a possible D gene (6 bases). This CDR3 has 12 residues. Germline lookup yields CDR1 PRHDT and CDR2 FYEKMQ (reference sequence). Trimming cost V 5 bases and J 5 bases, with 9 bases left between them. CDR3 residues: CASSPRGTEAFF. In DNA, the CDR3 is TGTGCCAGCAGCCCGAGGGGGACTGAAGCTTTCTTT. Supplemented by reference TRBV13 and TRBJ1-1, the full variable domain reads AAGVIQSPRHLIKEKRETATLKCYPIPRHDTVYWYQQGPGQDPQFLISFYEKMQSDKGSIPDRFSAQQFSDYHSELNMSSLELGDSALYFCASSPRGTEAFFGQGTRLTVV.

The CDR3 sequence is CASSLLRGETQYF. CDR3 coding DNA: TGTGCCAGCAGCTTACTAAGGGGCGAGACCCAGTACTTC. V usage is TRBV7-3 and J usage is TRBJ2-5, with a possible D match to TRBD1 (5 bases). This CDR3 region has 13 residues. Germline CDR1 reads SGHTA; CDR2 reads FQGTGA. V lost 2 bases to trimming and J lost 5 bases, with 9 bases between them.

The chain joins TRBV11-2 to TRBJ2-3, with D perhaps given as TRBD1 or TRBD2 (5 bases each). V shed 1 base and J shed 5 bases, with 16 bases lying between them. This CDR3 has 16 residues. Per the germline V gene, CDR1 is SGHAT and CDR2 is FQNNGV. The DNA for the CDR3 is TGTGCCAGCAGCTTAGCTGACAGACTACCGGGAGATACGCAGTATTTT. It translates to CASSLADRLPGDTQYF. Full variable domain (missing parts from reference TRBV11-2 and TRBJ2-3): EAGVAQSPRYKIIEKRQSVAFWCNPISGHATLYWYQQILGQGPKLLIQFQNNGVVDDSQLPKDRFSAERLKGVDSTLKIQPAKLEDSAVYLCASSLADRLPGDTQYFGPGTRLTVL.

The chain joins TRBV27 to TRBJ2-7, with 13 bases matching TRBD2. With V trimmed by 4 bases and J by 6 bases, 15 bases remained unmatched. The CDR3 runs to 18 residues. Germline assignment: CDR1 MNHEY and CDR2 SMNVEV (reference sequence). This chain's CDR3 is CASSSQTSGRHLITEQYF. CDR3 coding DNA: TGTGCCAGCAGTTCCCAGACTAGCGGGAGGCACCTTATCACCGAGCAGTACTTC.

This clone has only one observation. J is TRBJ2-1 and V is TRBV10-3, with D uncertain. Trimming cost V 3 bases and J 4 bases, with 7 bases left between them. The CDR3 totals 13 residues. Looked up from germline, CDR1 is ENHRY and CDR2 is SYGVKD. The CDR3 DNA follows: TGTGCCATCAGTGAAGGCCGTTACAATGAGCAGTTCTTC. Its translation: CAISEGRYNEQFF.

The V and J genes are TRBV9 and TRBJ2-3; D is unclear. Germline CDR1 and CDR2: SGDLS and YYNGEE. Trimming took 3 bases from V and 6 from J, leaving 17 bases between them. The CDR3 totals 15 residues. Here the CDR3 reads CASSAFSTSRDTQYF. CDR3 nucleotide sequence: TGTGCCAGCAGCGCCTTCTCCACGTCCCGGGATACGCAGTATTTT.

The chain recombines TRBV29-1 with TRBJ2-5; TRBD1 might be the D (5 bases). The DNA end is a closer match to TRBJ2-7, so the J assignment may be wrong. The CDR3 runs 12 residues. In germline, CDR1 is SQVTM, CDR2 ANQGSEA. The CDR3 loop reads CSTSGSSYEQYF. CDR3 nucleotides: TGCAGCACGTCAGGGTCCTCCTACGAGCAGTACTTC.

This chain joins TRBV28 and TRBJ1-5, with unresolved D. The CDR3 has 13 amino acids. The ends were cut back, 4 bases at V and 2 bases at J, with 6 bases in the middle. Per the germline V gene, CDR1 is MDHEN and CDR2 is SYDVKM. CDR3 sequence: CASSYIGNQPQHF. DNA of the CDR3: TGTGCCAGCAGTTATATTGGCAATCAGCCCCAGCATTTT.

This chain uses TRBV7-3 with TRBJ2-1; D is perhaps TRBD1 (6 bases). This CDR3 has 13 amino acids. V was cut by 5 bases and J by 10 bases, with 15 bases left in between. Germline V gene sequence: CDR1 SGHTA, CDR2 FQGTGA. CDR3 DNA sequence: TGTGCCAGCAGCCCCACAGGGACAATGGAGCAGTTCTTC. Its protein is CASSPTGTMEQFF.

This chain connects TRBV7-9 to TRBJ2-1, with 12 bases lining up with TRBD2. The CDR3 contains 15 residues. V shed 6 bases and J 0 bases; nucleotides not matched to a gene: 0. Germline assignment: CDR1 SEHNR and CDR2 FQNEAQ (reference sequence). The CDR3 DNA follows: TGTGCCAGCAGGACTAGCGGGAGCTCCTACAATGAGCAGTTCTTC. Encoded protein: CASRTSGSSYNEQFF. Full variable domain (missing parts from reference TRBV7-9 and TRBJ2-1): DTGVSQNPRHKITKRGQNVTFRCDPISEHNRLYWYRQTLGQGPEFLTYFQNEAQLEKSRLLSDRFSAERPKGSFSTLEIQRTEQGDSAMYLCASRTSGSSYNEQFFGPGTRLTVL.

This clone appeared once. The chain couples TRBV29-1 to TRBJ1-2; D not certain. The germline V gene has CDR1 SQVTM and CDR2 ANQGSEA. CDR3 length: 15 residues. Trimming took off 5 bases at V and 1 base at J, with 17 bases between the two ends. The CDR3 DNA reads TGCAGCGTTCCCGATGGTCCGTACGTTAACTATGGCTACACCTTC. It encodes CSVPDGPYVNYGYTF.

This chain joins TRBV5-1 and TRBJ2-3, with TRBD2 identical over 11 bases. J was trimmed by 4 bases and V by 1 base; bases with no gene match: 2. This CDR3 contains 15 residues. Germline CDR1 and CDR2: SGHRS and YFSETQ. This CDR3 is CASSLLAGGADTQYF. The CDR3 nucleotides are TGCGCCAGCAGCTTGTTAGCGGGAGGGGCAGATACGCAGTATTTT.

The table lists this clone with a count of one. The rearrangement joins TRBV7-2 to TRBJ2-1; tentative D call: TRBD2 (6 bases). V lost 5 bases and J 4 bases, leaving 9 bases between the germline ends. Germline V lookup: CDR1 SGHTA, CDR2 FQGNSA. The CDR3 extends over 13 amino acids. Here the CDR3 DNA reads TGTGCCAGCAGCGGCGGGACTTACAATGAGCAGTTCTTC. It translates to CASSGGTYNEQFF.

The CDR3 sequence is CASSTGGNTIYF. The DNA of the CDR3 is TGTGCCAGCAGTACGGGCGGAAACACCATATATTTT. The V and J genes are TRBV2 and TRBJ1-3; D is ambiguous. V lost 5 bases and J 4 bases, leaving 6 bases between the germline ends. The germline CDR1 and CDR2 sequences are SNHLY and FYNNEI. There are 12 residues in the CDR3.

The V call is TRBV2, the J call TRBJ2-4, with D perhaps matching TRBD1 (5 bases). The CDR3 has 19 residues. The V end was cut by 2 bases, the J end by 0 bases, with 20 bases between. Germline V gives CDR1 SNHLY, CDR2 FYNNEI. Here the CDR3 reads CASSERRGGGVVAKNIQYF. The CDR3 DNA sequence: TGTGCCAGCAGTGAAAGAAGGGGCGGTGGGGTAGTAGCCAAAAACATTCAGTACTTC.

J is TRBJ1-2 and V is TRBV6-5, with D perhaps TRBD1 (6 bases). The V gene lost 6 bases and the J gene lost 5 bases, with 19 bases spanning the gap. Germline V CDR1 and CDR2: MNHEY, SVGAGI. The CDR3 loop spans 15 amino acids. The CDR3 sequence is CASREQGSSDYGYTF. The CDR3 nucleotides read TGTGCCAGCAGGGAACAGGGTTCGTCGGATTATGGCTACACCTTC.

This clone occurred a few times. At one end, the junction sequence differs from germline, possibly due to a read error. The chain has TRBV6-5 and TRBJ1-2; no reliable D call. This CDR3 contains 14 residues. Germline V gene sequence: CDR1 MNHEY, CDR2 SVGAGI. The CDR3 coding sequence is TGTGCCAGCAGCTACTCGTCGAATAACTATGGCTACACCTTC. Translation: CASSYSSNNYGYTF.